A selection of T cell receptor beta chains follows, all from one sample in a study of shared clonotypes between healthy human individuals. TCRdb's copy holds only in-frame clones and misses some; the assay was immunoSEQ multiplex PCR. Of roughly 500,000 clones listed, around 80% are singletons. The sample comprised PBMCs. These receptors all stem from a woman in her forties in good health. Some clones in this sample may be carry-over from other donors' samples. Each CDR3 is given with its conserved first and last residue. D genes are given only for firm matches. Clone size is stated in some rows and not others, as once, few, many or a class when expanded.

size | J | D | V | CDR3 | DNA
- | TRBJ2-7 | - | TRBV11-2 | CASSLARFPYEQYF | TGTGCCAGCAGCTTAGCCAGATTTCCCTACGAGCAGTACTTC
- | TRBJ2-3 | TRBD2 | TRBV10-3 | CAITGQREFQGDTQYF | TGTGCCATCACCGGACAGCGGGAGTTCCAAGGAGATACGCAGTATTTT
- | TRBJ2-7 | TRBD2 | TRBV7-2 | CASSFGTSGTYEQYF | TGTGCCAGCAGCTTTGGGACTAGCGGTACCTACGAGCAGTACTTC
- | TRBJ2-2 | - | TRBV6-6 | CASSYLRDTGELFF | TGTGCCAGCAGTTACTTGCGGGACACCGGGGAGCTGTTTTTT
- | TRBJ2-2 | TRBD2 | TRBV4-3 | CASSQEGRGLAANTGELFF | TGCGCCAGCAGCCAAGAAGGCCGAGGGCTAGCGGCGAACACCGGGGAGCTGTTTTTT
- | TRBJ1-5 | - | TRBV5-4 | CASSLGLNQPQHF | TGTGCCAGCAGCTTGGGACTAAATCAGCCCCAGCATTTT
- | TRBJ2-7 | - | TRBV7-8 | CASSLAGDNYYEQYF | TGTGCCAGCAGCTTAGCAGGAGACAACTACTACGAGCAGTACTTC
- | TRBJ2-3 | - | TRBV30 | CAWVKGLSTDTQYF | TGTGCCTGGGTAAAGGGCCTCAGCACAGATACGCAGTATTTT
- | TRBJ2-1 | TRBD1 | TRBV30 | CAWSTPLTGGSRQFF | TGTGCCTGGAGTACACCCTTGACAGGGGGATCTCGCCAGTTCTTC
- | TRBJ2-7 | TRBD2 | TRBV5-6 | CASSLASSGRVYEQYF | TGTGCCAGCAGCTTGGCCTCTAGCGGGAGAGTTTACGAGCAGTACTTC
- | TRBJ1-2 | TRBD1 | TRBV5-3 | CARSHSTGTGFYGYTF | TGTGCCAGAAGTCATAGTACCGGGACAGGGTTCTATGGCTACACCTTC
- | TRBJ1-2 | - | TRBV29-1 | CSVERQGNYGYTF | TGCAGCGTTGAACGGCAGGGTAACTATGGCTACACCTTC
- | TRBJ2-7 | TRBD2 | TRBV7-3 | CASSLTGGSGNEQYF | TGTGCCAGCAGCTTAACAGGCGGGAGTGGCAACGAGCAGTACTTC
- | TRBJ2-7 | - | TRBV14 | CASSQEEGQGDEQYF | TGTGCCAGCAGCCAAGAGGAGGGCCAGGGGGACGAGCAGTACTTC
- | TRBJ2-7 | TRBD1 | TRBV11-1 | CASSPWTGGYEQYF | TGTGCCAGCAGCCCTTGGACAGGGGGATACGAGCAGTACTTC
- | TRBJ1-1 | - | TRBV18 | CASSPPGGGTEAFF | TGTGCCAGCTCACCACCGGGGGGGGGCACTGAAGCTTTCTTT
- | TRBJ2-7 | TRBD2 | TRBV28 | CASSSTSGMAYF | TGTGCCAGCAGTTCGACTAGCGGGATGGCGTACTTC
- | TRBJ2-7 | - | TRBV28 | CASSPQHRSNTYEQYF | TGTGCCAGCAGTCCCCAACACCGCTCCAATACCTACGAGCAGTACTTC
- | TRBJ2-2 | TRBD1 | TRBV9 | CASSSTGFASTGELFF | TGTGCCAGCAGCTCGACAGGGTTTGCATCCACCGGGGAGCTGTTTTTT
- | TRBJ2-7 | - | TRBV2 | CASGVGLPPYEQYF | TGTGCCAGCGGAGTCGGGCTACCCCCCTACGAGCAGTACTTC
- | TRBJ1-5 | - | TRBV7-9 | CASSSPGQPDPPQHF | TGTGCCAGCAGCTCCCCGGGGCAGCCTGATCCGCCCCAGCATTTT
- | TRBJ1-4 | - | TRBV29-1 | CGAVPGPGEKLFF | TGCGGCGCTGTCCCGGGTCCGGGTGAAAAACTGTTTTTT
- | TRBJ2-3 | - | TRBV28 | CASSQDRTRDTQYF | TGTGCCAGCAGTCAGGACAGAACGAGAGATACGCAGTATTTT
- | TRBJ2-3 | TRBD1 | TRBV6-1 | CASSEDRGSTDTQYF | TGTGCCAGCAGTGAGGACAGGGGCTCCACAGATACGCAGTATTTT
- | TRBJ1-2 | TRBD1 | TRBV9 | CASTVHISPGQGLNYGYTF | TGTGCCAGCACTGTTCATATTTCTCCGGGACAGGGTTTAAACTATGGCTACACCTTC
few | TRBJ2-5 | - | TRBV7-3 | CASSLNREETQYF | TGTGCCAGCAGCTTAAACAGGGAGGAGACCCAGTACTTC
many | TRBJ2-7 | TRBD2 | TRBV19 | CASRLTSGGSYEQYF | TGTGCCAGTAGACTGACTAGCGGGGGCTCCTACGAGCAGTACTTC
- | TRBJ2-7 | - | TRBV7-2 | CASSLVLASYEQYF | TGTGCCAGCAGCTTAGTGCTAGCGTCCTACGAGCAGTACTTC
- | TRBJ1-1 | TRBD1 | TRBV5-4 | CASSPQGAGTEAFF | TGTGCCAGCAGCCCACAGGGGGCCGGAACTGAAGCTTTCTTT
- | TRBJ2-3 | - | TRBV10-3 | CAISDESRESGDTQYF | TGTGCCATCAGTGACGAGTCTAGGGAGAGTGGAGATACGCAGTATTTT
once | TRBJ2-1 | - | TRBV9 | CASSVDYPSWQFF | TGTGCCAGCAGCGTCGATTACCCCTCATGGCAGTTCTTC
once | TRBJ2-7 | - | TRBV5-4 | CASSRSKGEINYEQYF | TGTGCCAGCAGCCGGTCCAAAGGGGAAATAAATTACGAGCAGTACTTC
- | TRBJ2-2 | - | TRBV5-1 | CASYSGSNTGELFF | TGCGCCAGTTATAGCGGATCGAACACCGGGGAGCTGTTTTTT
once | TRBJ2-5 | TRBD2 | TRBV10-2 | CASSESEAGVQTQYF | TGCGCCAGCAGTGAGTCGGAGGCGGGAGTGCAGACCCAGTACTTC
once | TRBJ1-5 | - | TRBV5-5 | CASSETGNQPQHF | TGTGCCAGCAGCGAAACAGGGAATCAGCCCCAGCATTTT
many | TRBJ1-1 | - | TRBV28 | CASSLPASEAFF | TGTGCCAGCAGTTTACCAGCCTCTGAAGCTTTCTTT
- | TRBJ1-5 | - | TRBV5-1 | CASSADSNQPQHF | TGCGCCAGCAGCGCGGATAGCAATCAGCCCCAGCATTTT
- | TRBJ2-7 | TRBD1 | TRBV11-2 | CASSLARQGVEGRAREQYF | TGTGCCAGCAGCTTGGCGAGACAGGGGGTTGAAGGGAGGGCCCGAGAGCAGTACTTC
- | TRBJ2-5 | - | TRBV7-9 | CASSDLETQYF | TGTGCCAGCAGCGATCTCGAGACCCAGTACTTC
- | TRBJ2-4 | TRBD2 | TRBV5-1 | CASQVGLAGGLAKNIQYF | TGCGCATCGCAGGTCGGGCTAGCGGGAGGGTTAGCCAAAAACATTCAGTACTTC
- | TRBJ1-2 | TRBD1 | TRBV10-3 | CAISERTGEGYTF | TGTGCCATCAGTGAACGGACAGGGGAGGGCTACACCTTC
- | TRBJ2-1 | - | TRBV7-9 | CASSPPPRGRSYNEQFF | TGTGCCAGCAGCCCCCCCCCTCGAGGTCGCTCCTACAATGAGCAGTTCTTC
once | TRBJ2-1 | - | TRBV7-8 | CASSLESRTNSYNEQFF | TGTGCCAGCAGCTTAGAATCTAGGACTAACTCCTACAATGAGCAGTTCTTC
- | TRBJ2-3 | - | TRBV28 | CASNVLAADTQYF | TGTGCCAGCAACGTACTAGCTGCAGATACGCAGTATTTT
few | TRBJ1-4 | - | TRBV21-1 | CASRSPLRATNEKLFF | TGTGCCAGCAGGTCCCCTCTTCGGGCAACTAATGAAAAACTGTTTTTT
few | TRBJ2-1 | - | TRBV5-4 | CASSLDRTALGNEQFF | TGTGCCAGCAGCTTAGACAGGACGGCTTTAGGAAATGAGCAGTTCTTC
- | TRBJ2-5 | - | TRBV7-6 | CASSQRPQETQYF | TGTGCCAGCAGTCAACGGCCCCAAGAGACCCAGTACTTC
- | TRBJ1-1 | - | TRBV10-3 | CAISEDTEAFF | TGTGCCATCAGTGAGGACACTGAAGCTTTCTTT
- | TRBJ1-2 | - | TRBV7-2 | CASSLESGNYGYTF | TGTGCCAGCAGCTTAGAATCCGGGAACTATGGCTACACCTTC
few | TRBJ2-2 | - | TRBV28 | CASRPGTPTGELFF | TGTGCCAGCAGACCCGGGACTCCAACCGGGGAGCTGTTTTTT
- | TRBJ2-1 | - | TRBV7-8 | CASSLARDQGNEQFF | TGTGCCAGCAGCTTAGCGCGGGACCAAGGCAATGAGCAGTTCTTC
- | TRBJ1-1 | - | TRBV5-5 | CASSSGRPRDTEAFF | TGTGCCAGCAGCTCGGGACGGCCTAGGGACACTGAAGCTTTCTTT